This T cell receptor (beta chain) was captured by sequencing in a study of low-dose radiotherapy and immunotherapy resistance in tumors. Overall study context: Doses of 0.5 Gy per fraction every 2 weeks, totaling 6.5 Gy, went to Cohort 1. One day prior to radiation and immunotherapy, intravenous cyclophosphamide at 200 mg/m2 was given, repeated every two weeks.

As to time point: before trial treatment. Each donor was administered nivolumab, ipilimumab, aspirin, low-dose cyclophosphamide and low-dose radiotherapy. This clonotype was picked up many times. The CDR3 has 14 amino acids. Trimming shortened V by 6 bases and J by 5 bases, and 14 bases separated the two germline ends. With TRAV- and TRBV-specific primers, first-strand cDNA was made, covering the alpha and beta chains. The TCRs were subjected to amplification over around 19 PCR cycles employing a constant-region primer in conjunction with a V-primer adapter. Amplification of the isolated mRNA used in vitro transcription. A single record per CDR3 protein comes from TCRdb applying MiXCR to the reads. The sample yields 60,000 to 75,000 distinct CDR3 sequences, around 27% seen once.

The receptor comes from a male donor with rectosigmoid adenocarcinoma. The rearrangement joins TRBV12-3 or TRBV12-4 to TRBJ1-5; D perhaps matches TRBD1 (6 bases). The input for sequencing was PBMCs, taken before treatment. In nucleotides, the CDR3 is TGTGCCAGCAGGGACAGTCTCACGCATCAGCCCCAGCATTTT. Protein: CASRDSLTHQPQHF.